This TCR beta chain was observed in a study of radiation and T cells in renal cell carcinoma. V lost 5 bases to trimming and J lost 5 bases; unmatched junction nucleotides: 4. In germline, CDR1 is SGHNT, CDR2 YENEEA. This CDR3 contains 13 residues. The study's findings and limits: No pretreatment tumor biopsies were available for baseline clonotypes. From baseline, blood top tumor clonotypes peaked at 2 weeks post-radiation.

As to this clone: Its antigen remains unidentified.

The time point was: baseline pretreatment blood. The treatment denotes: 15 Gy SBRT to primary tumor, nephrectomy 4 weeks later. Blood was sampled at baseline, 2 weeks and 4 weeks after SBRT. This renal cell carcinoma was of the clear cell type. Profiled with immunoSEQ multiplex PCR; TCRdb holds only in-frame clones, not every one. The sample contains more than 95,000 clones, 82% of which appear only once. The TCR originated in a woman aged 55-69 years with renal cell carcinoma. Sequencing used blood, obtained from a patient whose treatment included radiotherapy and nephrectomy. This rearrangement joins TRBV11-3 to TRBJ2-5; 8 bases are shared with TRBD2. The CDR3 nucleotides read TGTGCCAGCAGCCGAACGGGAGGGGAGACCCAGTACTTC. Amino acids: CASSRTGGETQYF.